This paragraph covers one TCR beta chain sequence. Its cognate antigen is unknown. Sequencing targeted expressed TCRB transcripts, as all isolated RNA had been reverse transcribed. Assay: immunoSEQ multiplex PCR; the TCRdb copy retains only in-frame clones and omits some. This sample has around 160,000 clones; 8% to 8.5% occur once, and the top ten carry over 0.5%. The CDR3 spans 13 residues. Germline-derived CDR1 and CDR2 are LGHNA and YNFKEQ. V lost 4 bases to trimming and J lost 0 bases, with 7 bases between them. The data were taken from a study of beta chain features in type 1 diabetes. The study's findings and limits: Whether HLA type influences TCRB rearrangement remained unresolved here. Moderate but significant shortening of TCRB CDR3s was recorded in all four CD4+ subsets from Type 1 diabetes patients.

Material: central memory CD4+ T cells from blood. The genes are TRBV4-2 and TRBJ2-7; D remains ambiguous. The sequence was obtained from a young woman with type 1 diabetes. In DNA, the CDR3 is TGTGCCAGCAGCCCACAGAGCTCCTACGAGCAGTACTTC. This sequence encodes CASSPQSSYEQYF.